Following are 26 T cell receptor beta chains from one sample sequenced in a study of identifying expanded T cells in peripheral blood. The protocol was immunoSEQ multiplex PCR, while the TCRdb copy is restricted to in-frame clones and leaves out a portion. The sample lists roughly 78,000 clones; 75% to 90% were seen once. Sequenced input: blood. The receptor set was obtained from a person aged 18-70 years in good health.

CDR3 nucleotides: TGTGCCAGCAGCTTAGCGCAGCGGGGGGGCCGGATAGATACGCAGTATTTT. Protein product: CASSLAQRGGRIDTQYF. The chain has TRBV7-2 and TRBJ2-3; 10 positions match TRBD2. The junction had 8 bases not matched to a gene; V was cut back by 0 bases and J by 5 bases. The V gene's germline CDR1 is SGHTA and CDR2 FQGNSA. This CDR3 region has 17 residues.

The chain uses TRBV5-6 and TRBJ2-7; 13 bases are shared with TRBD2. After removal of 2 bases from V and 6 bases from J, the junction contained 5 bases not matched to a gene. The CDR3 extends over 15 amino acids. CDR1 is SGHDT, CDR2 YYEEEE, per germline. The CDR3 nucleotides read TGTGCCAGCAGCTTCAGGACTAGCGGGGGTGGCGAGCAGTACTTC. Protein product: CASSFRTSGGGEQYF.

V usage is TRBV6-1 and J usage is TRBJ2-1, with 10 bases aligning to TRBD1. Germline V gene lookup returns CDR1 MNHNS and CDR2 SASEGT. V dropped 5 bases and J dropped 8; count of bases not matched to a gene: 3. This CDR3 spans 13 amino acids. In DNA, the CDR3 is TGTGCCAGCAGTCCGACAGGGGGCCATGAGCAGTTCTTC. It yields the protein CASSPTGGHEQFF.

The V call is TRBV18, the J call TRBJ2-6, with D uncertain. The CDR3 has 15 amino acids. CDR1 is KGHSH, CDR2 LQKENI, per germline. Trimming took off 1 base at V and 0 bases at J, with 4 bases between the two ends. The CDR3 spells CASSPQASGANVLTF. The CDR3 bases are TGTGCCAGCTCACCACAGGCCTCTGGGGCCAACGTCCTGACTTTC.

This chain links TRBV27 with TRBJ2-7; TRBD1 matches at 8 bases. Per the germline V gene, CDR1 is MNHEY and CDR2 is SMNVEV (reference sequence). The CDR3 totals 14 residues. V lost 4 bases to trimming and J lost 3 bases; unmatched junction nucleotides: 5. The CDR3 DNA reads TGTGCCAGCAGTTCACCCGACAGGGGCTACGAGCAGTACTTC. Translated, it gives CASSSPDRGYEQYF.

V usage is TRBV6-1 and J usage is TRBJ2-3, with 9 bases fitting TRBD2. V shed 4 bases, J shed 0 bases, and the junction held 8 bases outside the gene matches. The CDR3 sequence is 17 residues long. Germline CDR1 MNHNS, CDR2 SASEGT. The CDR3 reads CASSGLAGAPSTDTQYF. The CDR3 DNA is TGTGCCAGCAGTGGTTTAGCGGGGGCGCCTAGCACAGATACGCAGTATTTT.

This clone was recorded only once. The rearrangement links TRBV28 to TRBJ2-7; D may be TRBD2 (5 bases). CDR3 length: 17 amino acids. The germline V and J ends were trimmed by 3 bases and 3 bases, with 21 bases remaining between them. CDR1 and CDR2 from the germline V gene are MDHEN and SYDVKM. Here the CDR3 DNA reads TGTGCCAGCAGTTTTTTCGGGCCCACTAGAGTGGTCTACGAGCAGTACTTC. Translating it yields CASSFFGPTRVVYEQYF.

V gene TRBV29-1 combines with J gene TRBJ2-5, with 7 bases that match TRBD1. CDR1 SQVTM and CDR2 ANQGSEA come from the germline V gene. Losses at the gene ends were 6 bases for V and 6 bases for J; bases not matched to a gene: 10. The CDR3 has 13 amino acids. The CDR3 here is CSVTPGGEKTQYF. CDR3 bases: TGCAGCGTGACACCAGGGGGAGAAAAGACCCAGTACTTC.

The rearrangement links TRBV30 to TRBJ1-3; D call uncertain. The V gene's germline CDR1 is GTSNPN and CDR2 SVGIG (reference sequence). There are 12 residues in the CDR3. V was trimmed by 0 bases and J by 1 base, leaving 1 base between them. The CDR3 sequence: CAWSVSGNTIYF. CDR3 DNA sequence: TGTGCCTGGAGTGTTTCTGGAAACACCATATATTTT.

The rearrangement uses TRBV10-2 and TRBJ1-1, with D perhaps matching TRBD1 (6 bases). Trimming removed 9 bases from V and 6 bases from J, with 14 bases in between. This CDR3 spans 12 amino acids. Germline CDR1 and CDR2: WSHSY and SAAADI. The CDR3 DNA follows: TGCGCCAGTAGGGGGGGATATCCTGAAGCTTTCTTT. Translation: CASRGGYPEAFF.

This clone was observed once. The rearrangement links TRBV6-9 to TRBJ2-1; 9 bases line up with TRBD2. V was pared by 3 bases and J by 9 bases, with 9 bases of the junction left unmatched. The germline V gene encodes CDR1 MNHGY and CDR2 SVAAGI. This CDR3 region has 15 residues. The CDR3 reads CASSYHFGLAIEQFF. The CDR3 coding sequence is TGTGCCAGCAGTTACCACTTTGGACTAGCGATTGAGCAGTTCTTC.

CDR3 sequence: CVRSLAGTRREADTQYF. CDR3 bases: TGTGTCAGAAGCTTAGCCGGGACTAGACGGGAGGCAGATACGCAGTATTTT. The gene calls are TRBV7-5 and TRBJ2-3; no check of the table's D call, TRBD2, against the DNA was made. TRBV7-5 is shown as a pseudogene. This CDR3 spans 17 amino acids.

The chain joins TRBV6-4 to TRBJ2-3; a possible D gene is TRBD2 (5 bases). Looked up from germline, CDR1 is MRHNA and CDR2 is SNTAGT. This CDR3 has 15 residues. V lost 3 bases and J lost 2, with 12 bases in between. The CDR3 loop reads CASSEWAGLTDTQYF. For the CDR3, the DNA is TGTGCCAGCAGTGAATGGGCGGGTCTCACAGATACGCAGTATTTT.

The chain joins TRBV6-4 to TRBJ2-1; TRBD2 might be the D (5 bases). Germline CDR1 and CDR2: MRHNA and SNTAGT. Trimming pared 3 bases from V and 8 bases from J, leaving 17 bases between. The CDR3 consists of 15 residues. The CDR3: CASSELGYEGDEQFF. As DNA, the CDR3 is TGTGCCAGCAGTGAACTGGGCTACGAGGGCGATGAGCAGTTCTTC.

The chain combines TRBV27 with TRBJ2-3; 8 positions agree with TRBD2. The CDR3 spans 16 residues. Germline-derived CDR1 and CDR2 are MNHEY and SMNVEV (reference sequence). V dropped 5 bases and J dropped 4; count of bases not matched to a gene: 11. The CDR3 loop is CASSPLLSGSSDTQYF. The CDR3 bases are TGTGCCAGCAGTCCACTCCTGAGCGGGAGCTCAGATACGCAGTATTTT.

The V gene is TRBV7-9, the J gene TRBJ2-5, with 9 nucleotides matching TRBD1. This CDR3 spans 16 amino acids. V lost 3 bases and J lost 5; bases outside the gene matches: 10. Looked up from germline, CDR1 is SEHNR and CDR2 is FQNEAQ (reference sequence). DNA of the CDR3: TGTGCCAGCAGCTTCGACAGGGGGTTGAGTTGGGAGACCCAGTACTTC. It yields the protein CASSFDRGLSWETQYF.

The chain has TRBV27 and TRBJ1-5; no firm D call. The CDR3 spans 14 residues. Germline V gene data show CDR1 as MNHEY and CDR2 as SMNVEV (reference sequence). V lost 2 bases and J lost 3, with 8 bases in between. The CDR3 loop reads CASSLNGFNQPQHF. In DNA, the CDR3 is TGTGCCAGCAGTTTAAACGGATTCAATCAGCCCCAGCATTTT.

The rearrangement joins TRBV19 to TRBJ1-2; 8 nucleotides align to TRBD1. The CDR3 covers 15 residues. CDR1 is LNHDA and CDR2 is SQIVND in the germline V gene (reference sequence). The J segment lost 2 bases and the V segment lost 8 bases, leaving 10 bases of the junction unmatched. DNA of the CDR3: TGTGCCAGTTCGATTAGGAGACAGGGGAACTATGGCTACACCTTC. Translating gives CASSIRRQGNYGYTF. Full variable domain (remainder filled in from reference TRBV19 and TRBJ1-2): DGGITQSPKYLFRKEGQNVTLSCEQNLNHDAMYWYRQDPGQGLRLIYYSQIVNDFQKGDIAEGYSVSREKKESFPLTVTSAQKNPTAFYLCASSIRRQGNYGYTFGSGTRLTVV.

This chain connects TRBV9 to TRBJ2-7; 9 nucleotides match TRBD1. This CDR3 comprises 15 residues. V shed 3 bases, J shed 5 bases, and the junction held 9 bases outside the gene matches. Per the germline V gene, CDR1 is SGDLS and CDR2 is YYNGEE. CDR3 loop: CASSDRTGEFHEQYF. CDR3 in DNA: TGTGCCAGCAGCGACCGGACAGGGGAGTTCCACGAGCAGTACTTC.

The genes are TRBV5-8 and TRBJ2-3; unclear D gene. This CDR3 region has 11 residues. Per germline, CDR1 SGHTS and CDR2 YDEGEE. V lost 2 bases and J 8 bases, leaving 6 bases between the germline ends. The CDR3 bases are TGTGCCAGCAGCTTTTTGGGTACGCAGTATTTT. Encoded protein: CASSFLGTQYF.

V gene TRBV2 combines with J gene TRBJ1-5; tentatively, D is TRBD1 (5 bases). CDR3 length: 15 residues. V lost 2 bases to trimming and J lost 7 bases, with 15 bases between them. In germline, CDR1 is SNHLY, CDR2 FYNNEI. CDR3 sequence: CASSEYAREGQPQHF. The DNA of the CDR3 is TGTGCCAGCAGTGAATACGCCAGGGAGGGACAGCCCCAGCATTTT.

CDR3 DNA: TGTGCCAGCAGCTTAAGGGGGTACTACGAGCAGTACTTC. Protein sequence: CASSLRGYYEQYF. The chain joins TRBV13 to TRBJ2-7, with D perhaps TRBD1 (6 bases). Per the germline V gene, CDR1 is PRHDT and CDR2 is FYEKMQ (reference sequence). V lost 2 bases and J lost 3, with 8 bases in between. The CDR3 loop spans 13 amino acids.

This clone was recorded only once. The CDR3 DNA reads as TGCGCCAGCAGCAAGGGGACTAGCGGCGAAGAGACCCAGTACTTC. Translation gives CASSKGTSGEETQYF. J is TRBJ2-5 and V is TRBV5-1; 11 bases match TRBD2. Unmatched junction bases numbered 5, after V lost 4 bases and J lost 3 bases. The CDR3 runs 15 residues. Germline V gene sequence: CDR1 SGHRS, CDR2 YFSETQ.

The gene calls are TRBV7-8 and TRBJ1-3; no reliable D call. Germline CDR1 and CDR2: SGHVS and FQNEAQ. V was clipped by 1 base and J by 0 bases, with 13 bases between them. This CDR3 has 17 residues. The CDR3 sequence: CASSLDIQRYSGNTIYF. In DNA form, the CDR3 reads TGTGCCAGCAGCTTAGATATCCAGCGCTACTCTGGAAACACCATATATTTT. Looking up the rest from reference TRBV7-8 and TRBJ1-3 gives the full variable domain: GAGVSQSPRYKVAKRGQDVALRCDPISGHVSLFWYQQALGQGPEFLTYFQNEAQLDKSGLPSDRFFAERPEGSVSTLKIQRTQQEDSAVYLCASSLDIQRYSGNTIYFGEGSWLTVV.

The sample holds one count of this clone. This chain connects TRBV10-3 to TRBJ1-4; 11 nucleotides line up with TRBD1. V was pared by 6 bases and J by 4 bases, with 7 bases of the junction left unmatched. Germline V lookup: CDR1 ENHRY, CDR2 SYGVKD. The CDR3 loop spans 16 amino acids. In nucleotides, the CDR3 is TGTGCCATCAGCTACGGGACAGGGGGGGGTAATGAAAAACTGTTTTTT. It encodes CAISYGTGGGNEKLFF.

This clone was observed a handful of times. The chain links TRBV5-4 to TRBJ1-2; maybe TRBD1 (6 bases). The CDR3 totals 13 residues. Germline-derived CDR1 and CDR2 are SGHNT and YYREEE (reference sequence). V lost 2 bases and J lost 6, with 11 bases in between. CDR3 DNA: TGTGCCAGCAGCTTCGGGACACAGGATGGCTACACCTTC. It codes for CASSFGTQDGYTF.